Following are 6 T cell receptor beta chains from one sample sequenced in a study of T cells after yellow fever vaccination. TCRdb independently ran MiXCR on the 5' RACE reads; one entry per CDR3 protein. The sample comprises 500,000 to 650,000 distinct CDR3 sequences, 9% to 15% of which are singletons, and 15% rests with the top ten. The material was PBMCs, obtained on the day of the yellow fever booster vaccination. All receptors derive from a man aged 25-40 years who received the YFV17D yellow fever vaccine.

The V and J genes are TRBV20-1 and TRBJ2-2; 8 bases line up with TRBD1. Germline CDR1 reads DFQATT; CDR2 reads SNEGSKA (reference sequence). V shed 6 bases, J shed 3 bases, and the junction held 6 bases outside the gene matches. The CDR3 is 14 residues long. Written as DNA, the CDR3 is TGCAGTGCAAGGACAGGGTGGGACACCGGGGAGCTGTTTTTT. It yields the protein CSARTGWDTGELFF.

This clonotype was observed a few times. The rearrangement links TRBV5-1 to TRBJ1-4; no definite D call. The CDR3 spans 14 residues. V lost 1 base and J lost 6, with 10 bases in between. The germline V gene encodes CDR1 SGHRS and CDR2 YFSETQ. This chain's CDR3 is CASSLSRGDEKLFF. DNA for the CDR3: TGCGCCAGCAGCTTGTCACGGGGAGATGAAAAACTGTTTTTT.

This clonotype was observed a handful of times. The V and J genes are TRBV10-3 and TRBJ2-7; TRBD2 might be the D (6 bases). Trimming removed 4 bases at V and 6 bases at J, with 22 bases between. The CDR3 is 16 amino acids. The V gene's germline CDR1 is ENHRY and CDR2 SYGVKD. Here the CDR3 reads CAISGGSGPGLGEQYF. The CDR3 DNA is TGTGCCATCAGTGGGGGTAGCGGTCCGGGGTTGGGCGAGCAGTACTTC.

This clonotype came up a few times. This chain connects TRBV30 to TRBJ2-7, with TRBD2 matching 10 bases. The CDR3 loop spans 13 amino acids. With V trimmed by 5 bases and J by 3 bases, 4 bases remained unmatched. The germline CDR1 and CDR2 sequences are GTSNPN and SVGIG (reference sequence). In nucleotides, the CDR3 is TGTGCCTGGCAGAGGACTAGCGGCTACGAGCAGTACTTC. Its protein is CAWQRTSGYEQYF.

This clonotype was counted ten times or more. The chain links TRBV10-3 to TRBJ2-7; TRBD1 matches at 8 bases. The CDR3 spans 14 residues. V shed 2 bases and J 5 bases; nucleotides not matched to a gene: 5. Germline CDR1 reads ENHRY; CDR2 reads SYGVKD. CDR3 nucleotides: TGTGCCATCAGTGAGGTGGGACAGGCGGACGAGCAGTACTTC. Protein product: CAISEVGQADEQYF.

This clonotype showed up just a few times. The chain uses TRBV7-2 and TRBJ2-7; a weak D match, TRBD2 (6 bases). V dropped 7 bases and J dropped 6 bases, with 22 bases sitting between them. From germline, CDR1 is SGHTA and CDR2 FQGNSA. The CDR3 totals 15 residues. The CDR3 DNA follows: TGTGCCAGCAACAAGGAGGGGCCCGGACGCAGCGAGCAGTACTTC. Translating it yields CASNKEGPGRSEQYF.